Each of the 5 T cell receptor beta chains below was sequenced from the same sample in a study of beta chain features in type 1 diabetes. The study's findings and limits: Significant though moderate, a shortening of TCRB CDR3s appeared in all four CD4+ subsets of Type 1 diabetes patients.

Investigators reverse transcribed all isolated RNA, so they sequenced expressed TCRB transcripts. TCRdb's table, derived via immunoSEQ multiplex PCR, lists solely in-frame clones and lacks some. The data hold about 240,000 clones, with more than 11% observed a single time. For these TCRs, the target antigens are not known. The specimen was naive CD4+ T cells from blood. The receptors come from a man aged 25-40 years with type 1 diabetes.

This clone has just a few counts. The CDR3 loop is CASSPAGHMSPDEQFF. The CDR3, as DNA: TGTGCCAGCAGCCCAGCGGGACATATGAGTCCGGATGAGCAGTTCTTC. The chain recombines TRBV7-7 with TRBJ2-1; possible D gene TRBD2, 7 bases. V dropped 5 bases and J dropped 8 bases, with 22 bases sitting between them. Germline V gene sequence: CDR1 SSHAT, CDR2 FNYEAQ (reference sequence). The length of the CDR3 is 16 residues.

V gene TRBV11-2 combines with J gene TRBJ2-7; weak D call: TRBD1 (5 bases). CDR1 is SGHAT and CDR2 is FQNNGV in the germline V gene. V was pared by 0 bases and J by 5 bases, with 8 bases between. This CDR3 spans 13 amino acids. The CDR3 DNA sequence: TGTGCCAGCAGCTTAGACCAGGGTGACGAGCAGTACTTC. It specifies CASSLDQGDEQYF. Combining the CDR3 with reference TRBV11-2 and TRBJ2-7 gives the whole variable domain EAGVAQSPRYKIIEKRQSVAFWCNPISGHATLYWYQQILGQGPKLLIQFQNNGVVDDSQLPKDRFSAERLKGVDSTLKIQPAKLEDSAVYLCASSLDQGDEQYFGPGTRLTVT.

V is TRBV5-4 and J is TRBJ2-5; D is unclear. The CDR3 contains 12 residues. Germline V lookup: CDR1 SGHNT, CDR2 YYREEE (reference sequence). Trimming shortened V by 0 bases and J by 11 bases, and 11 bases separated the two germline ends. CDR3 nucleotide sequence: TGTGCCAGCAGCTTGGGGCAGACTGTGCAGTACTTC. The encoded protein is CASSLGQTVQYF.

This clone was counted a few times. The V gene is TRBV6-5, the J gene TRBJ2-3; possible D gene TRBD2, 5 bases. Deletions cut 5 bases from V and 0 bases from J, with 12 bases between. Germline CDR1 MNHEY, CDR2 SVGAGI. This CDR3 is built from 15 residues. The CDR3: CASSVAGPSTDTQYF. The CDR3 coding sequence is TGTGCCAGCAGTGTGGCGGGCCCAAGCACAGATACGCAGTATTTT.

This clone was seen a handful of times. One junction end does not reproduce the germline sequence, and a read error may be involved. The genes are TRBV5-4 and TRBJ2-5, with a weak D call TRBD2 (6 bases). In germline, CDR1 is SGHNT, CDR2 YYREEE (reference sequence). The CDR3 loop spans 15 amino acids. CDR3 DNA: TGTGCCAGCAGCCCAACAGGCGGGAACCAGGAGACCCAGTACTTC. This encodes CASSPTGGNQETQYF.